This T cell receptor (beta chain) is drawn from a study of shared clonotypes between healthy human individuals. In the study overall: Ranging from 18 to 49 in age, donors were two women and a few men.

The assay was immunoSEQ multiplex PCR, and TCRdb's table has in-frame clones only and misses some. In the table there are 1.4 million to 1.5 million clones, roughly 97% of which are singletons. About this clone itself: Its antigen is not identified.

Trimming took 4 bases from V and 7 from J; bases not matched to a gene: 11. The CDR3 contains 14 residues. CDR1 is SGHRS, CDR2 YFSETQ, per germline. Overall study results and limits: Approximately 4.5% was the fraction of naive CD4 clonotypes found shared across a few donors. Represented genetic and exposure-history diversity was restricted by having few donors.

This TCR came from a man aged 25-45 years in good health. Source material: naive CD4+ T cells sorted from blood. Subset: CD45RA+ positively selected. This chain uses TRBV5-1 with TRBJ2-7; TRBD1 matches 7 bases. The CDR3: CASSPGTVVWEQYF. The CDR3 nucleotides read TGCGCCAGCAGCCCCGGGACAGTGGTATGGGAGCAGTACTTC.